This is a list of T cell receptor beta chains from one sample in a study of vaccination effects on CD4 cells after COVID-19. These TCRs are of unknown antigen specificity. Generated by immunoSEQ multiplex PCR, the TCRdb table keeps only in-frame clones and is missing some. Altogether around 79,000 clones are present, 74% being singletons, with the ten largest covering 1.5% to 2%. This material consisted of CD4+ T cells from PBMCs cultured with HCoV-229E spike peptides, taken before COVID-19 vaccination. The origin of the receptors is a human donor who received a COVID-19 vaccine. Each CDR3 is given with its conserved first and last residue. D genes are given only for firm matches. Only some rows state a clone size, as once, few, many or a class for expanded clones.

d_call: NA; clone_size: NA; v_call: TRBV7-2; j_call: TRBJ2-5; cdr3_aa: CASSLDRKETQYF
d_call: TRBD1; clone_size: NA; v_call: TRBV30; j_call: TRBJ2-2; cdr3_aa: CAWRSDRGHTGELFF
d_call: NA; clone_size: once; v_call: TRBV29-1; j_call: TRBJ1-2; cdr3_aa: CSVGWADGYGYTF
d_call: NA; clone_size: NA; v_call: TRBV30; j_call: TRBJ1-4; cdr3_aa: CAWSDQGSKGEKLFF
d_call: NA; clone_size: NA; v_call: TRBV6-5; j_call: TRBJ1-6; cdr3_aa: CASSAASPLHF
d_call: TRBD2; clone_size: few; v_call: TRBV27; j_call: TRBJ2-3; cdr3_aa: CASRAKGLAGSYNTQYF
d_call: NA; clone_size: NA; v_call: TRBV21-1; j_call: TRBJ1-4; cdr3_aa: CASSKLWRFDRASGKLFF
d_call: TRBD2; clone_size: NA; v_call: TRBV7-9; j_call: TRBJ2-5; cdr3_aa: CASSVGGETQYF
d_call: NA; clone_size: few; v_call: TRBV5-1; j_call: TRBJ1-2; cdr3_aa: CASRGPSNYGYTF
d_call: NA; clone_size: few; v_call: TRBV14; j_call: TRBJ2-1; cdr3_aa: CASSQSRGVIYNEQFF
d_call: TRBD1; clone_size: few; v_call: TRBV7-2; j_call: TRBJ1-1; cdr3_aa: CASSLVGTANTEAFF
d_call: NA; clone_size: few; v_call: TRBV7-2; j_call: TRBJ1-5; cdr3_aa: CASSESPGRNSNQPQHF
d_call: TRBD1; clone_size: NA; v_call: TRBV19; j_call: TRBJ1-2; cdr3_aa: CASRTGTGLSGYTF
d_call: TRBD1; clone_size: NA; v_call: TRBV7-2; j_call: TRBJ1-5; cdr3_aa: CASSSQGTSFPQHF
d_call: NA; clone_size: NA; v_call: TRBV6-1; j_call: TRBJ1-2; cdr3_aa: CASSETRDYGYTF
d_call: NA; clone_size: few; v_call: TRBV10-1; j_call: TRBJ1-4; cdr3_aa: CASSEVGGKLFF
d_call: NA; clone_size: NA; v_call: TRBV6-1; j_call: TRBJ1-4; cdr3_aa: CASSEWPRGTNEKLFF
d_call: TRBD1; clone_size: NA; v_call: TRBV5-4; j_call: TRBJ1-4; cdr3_aa: CASRRDRGEEKLFF